This T cell receptor beta chain came from a study of identical twins. Whole-study results and caveats: Models predicted less out-of-frame TCR alpha sharing in monozygotic twins than was found.

Germline CDR1 LGHDT, CDR2 YNNKEL (reference sequence). The CDR3 loop spans 18 amino acids. The V segment lost 3 bases and the J segment 0 bases; nucleotides outside the gene matches: 12. Template switching added a universal primer site; cDNA carried unique molecular identifiers. TCRdb processed the 5' RACE reads anew with MiXCR; each CDR3 protein has one entry. Counted here are 350,000 or so distinct CDR3 sequences, 9% to 15% occurring once; the ten biggest clones make up more than 6%. Notes on this clonotype: Its specificity is unknown.

These data were also filed under a second study, of yellow fever vaccine responses in identical twins.

Sequencing was carried out using CD8+ T cells sorted from blood. This clonotype was sampled from a woman between 18 and 30 years old in good health. The chain is built from TRBV3-1 and TRBJ2-7; 9 nucleotides agree with TRBD2. CDR3 region: CASSHSLAGFMDSYEQYF. Here the CDR3 DNA reads TGTGCCAGCAGCCATAGCCTAGCGGGGTTTATGGACTCCTACGAGCAGTACTTC.